This TCR beta chain was captured in a study of blood T cell repertoires in COVID-19. About the research overall: COVID-19 samples, acute and convalescent, were from the United States, Italy and Spain.

This clone was seen a handful of times. As handled by the study authors: Quantification of nucleated cells was approximated via reference gene primer amplification. Generated by immunoSEQ multiplex PCR, the TCRdb table keeps only in-frame clones and is missing some. V and J calls and clone size come straight from that table; D and trimming were deduced from the DNA. The data show around 28,000 clones, about 80% seen once. The CDR3 loop spans 16 amino acids. Trimming removed 2 bases from V and 7 bases from J; junction bases left unmatched: 9. Germline loops: CDR1 LNHDA, CDR2 SQIVND (reference sequence).

This chain joins TRBV19 and TRBJ2-4, with 9 bases lining up with TRBD1. Sequencing was performed on peripheral blood. This clonotype originated in a man between 65 and 85 years old with active COVID-19. CDR3 coding DNA: TGTGCCAGTAGTATAACCGGGACAGGGAGTCGGAACATTCAGTACTTC. This gives the protein CASSITGTGSRNIQYF. Variable domain in full (rest from reference TRBV19 and TRBJ2-4): DGGITQSPKYLFRKEGQNVTLSCEQNLNHDAMYWYRQDPGQGLRLIYYSQIVNDFQKGDIAEGYSVSREKKESFPLTVTSAQKNPTAFYLCASSITGTGSRNIQYFGAGTRLSVL.